This T cell receptor beta chain was recorded in a study of neurological immune-mediated disorders. Broader study findings: Private repertoires in all groups were suggested by the absence of shared CDR3 amino acid sequences among expanded clones across subjects.

This clonotype was found a few times. Its matching antigen is unknown. The germline CDR1 and CDR2 sequences are LGHNA and YSLEER. The length of the CDR3 is 16 residues. Deletions cut 4 bases from V and 4 bases from J, with 19 bases between. TCRdb used MiXCR to reprocess the 5' RACE reads, holding one entry per CDR3 protein. The repertoire holds about 65,000 distinct CDR3 sequences, with 3.5% to 4.5% as singletons. What was sequenced was PBMCs. The chain recombines TRBV4-3 with TRBJ1-1; possible D gene TRBD1, 5 bases. The TCR sequence derives from a man over 45 with multiple sclerosis. The CDR3 reads CASSLSGGWYTTEAFF. CDR3 DNA: TGCGCCAGCAGCCTAAGTGGGGGTTGGTACACCACTGAAGCTTTCTTT.